A single sample gave rise to the 28 T cell receptor beta chains below, sequenced in a study of T cell repertoires in cytomegalovirus infection. The antigens of these receptors remain unknown. TCRdb reprocessed the reads via MiXCR and lists one record per CDR3 protein. The sample holds 35,000 or so distinct CDR3 sequences; around half are singletons and the top ten take 80% to 95%. Here the sequenced sample was CD8+ T cells from cultured PBMCs, taken from culture after CMV antigen stimulation. Receptors were obtained from a human donor in good health (CMV status not recorded). Some clones in this sample may be carry-over from other donors' samples.

V gene TRBV28 combines with J gene TRBJ2-7; the match to TRBD1 covers 11 bases. V gave up 5 bases and J gave up 4 bases; unmatched junction bases: 10. The germline gives CDR1 MDHEN, CDR2 SYDVKM. The CDR3 spans 16 residues. CDR3 region: CASSPPGTGGVYEQYF. For the CDR3, the DNA is TGTGCCAGCAGTCCCCCCGGGACAGGGGGTGTTTACGAGCAGTACTTC.

This clonotype was picked up a small number of times. The V gene is TRBV7-2, the J gene TRBJ2-5; D is perhaps TRBD1 (5 bases). There are 15 residues in the CDR3. The ends were cut back, 3 bases at V and 3 bases at J, with 14 bases in the middle. Germline assignment: CDR1 SGHTA and CDR2 FQGNSA. CDR3 sequence: CASSFTAGKKETQYF. CDR3 DNA: TGTGCCAGCAGCTTTACGGCAGGGAAGAAAGAGACCCAGTACTTC.

CDR3 sequence reads: CASSLDRGGDSSYEQYF. The CDR3 bases are TGTGCCAGCAGCCTGGACAGGGGAGGGGACAGCTCCTACGAGCAGTACTTC. The chain employs TRBV13 and TRBJ2-7; 9 nucleotides line up with TRBD1. This CDR3 comprises 17 residues. Germline CDR1 PRHDT, CDR2 FYEKMQ (reference sequence). V trimming: 5 bases; J trimming: 0 bases; junction bases outside the gene matches: 11. Full variable domain (missing parts from reference TRBV13 and TRBJ2-7): AAGVIQSPRHLIKEKRETATLKCYPIPRHDTVYWYQQGPGQDPQFLISFYEKMQSDKGSIPDRFSAQQFSDYHSELNMSSLELGDSALYFCASSLDRGGDSSYEQYFGPGTRLTVT.

This chain links TRBV27 with TRBJ2-1; tentatively, D is TRBD2 (5 bases). In germline, CDR1 is MNHEY, CDR2 SMNVEV (reference sequence). Trimming removed 2 bases at V and 7 bases at J, with 21 bases between. CDR3 length: 17 amino acids. This CDR3 is CASSLAPTEVIRNEQFF. CDR3 in DNA: TGTGCCAGCAGTTTAGCCCCTACGGAGGTAATCCGGAATGAGCAGTTCTTC.

This clonotype was seen a single time. The gene calls are TRBV6-2 or TRBV6-3 and TRBJ1-2, with a weak D call TRBD1 (5 bases). The CDR3 sequence is 17 residues long. The V gene lost 2 bases and the J gene lost 4 bases, with 20 bases spanning the gap. The V gene's germline CDR1 is MNHEY and CDR2 SVGEGT. CDR3 sequence: CASSYRDYLEDFYGYTF. In DNA, the CDR3 is TGTGCCAGCAGTTACCGGGACTACTTGGAAGACTTCTATGGCTACACCTTC.

The chain joins TRBV23-1 to TRBJ2-7; the D gene is possibly TRBD1 (5 bases). TRBV23-1 is an open reading frame whose function is uncertain. The V gene lost 7 bases and the J gene lost 5 bases, with 18 bases spanning the gap. The CDR3 is made up of 14 amino acids. For the CDR3, the DNA is TGCGCCAGCACCCGGACACATGCCTCGGACGAGCAGTACTTC. Encoded protein: CASTRTHASDEQYF.

This clonotype has ten or more counts. The J gene is TRBJ1-2, the V gene TRBV10-1; 7 bases agree with TRBD1. V lost 5 bases and J lost 2; bases outside the gene matches: 2. This CDR3 comprises 13 residues. The germline V gene encodes CDR1 WNHNN and CDR2 SYGVQD (reference sequence). The CDR3 DNA reads TGCGCCAGCAGTAAACAGGGGAACTATGGCTACACCTTC. Protein product: CASSKQGNYGYTF.

V and J are TRBV7-6 and TRBJ2-3; D perhaps matches TRBD2 (5 bases). Trimming stripped 2 bases from V and 0 bases from J, with 9 bases between. This CDR3 contains 15 residues. Germline V gene lookup returns CDR1 SGHVS and CDR2 FNYEAQ. The CDR3 region has the DNA TGTGCCAGCAGCTTAACGAGGGCAAGCACAGATACGCAGTATTTT. Protein: CASSLTRASTDTQYF.

V is TRBV19 and J is TRBJ1-2; D not resolved. This CDR3 is built from 13 residues. Per the germline V gene, CDR1 is LNHDA and CDR2 is SQIVND (reference sequence). The V gene lost 9 bases and the J gene lost 2 bases, with 13 bases spanning the gap. The DNA of the CDR3 is TGTGCCAGCACGACCCCGGACAACTATGGCTACACCTTC. Translating it yields CASTTPDNYGYTF.

This clonotype showed up many times. This sequence joins TRBV6-2 or TRBV6-3 and TRBJ1-2; D perhaps matches TRBD1 (6 bases). The length of the CDR3 is 13 residues. The germline V and J ends were trimmed by 6 bases and 8 bases, with 16 bases remaining between them. Germline CDR1 and CDR2: MNHEY and SVGEGT. The CDR3 DNA follows: TGTGCCAGCAGCCAAACAGGGCTGACAGGCTACACCTTC. It translates to CASSQTGLTGYTF.

J is TRBJ1-5 and V is TRBV20-1; no clear D gene. V was cut by 3 bases and J by 5 bases, with 17 bases left in between. Germline V lookup: CDR1 DFQATT, CDR2 SNEGSKA (reference sequence). The CDR3 runs 15 residues. The chain's CDR3 is CSARARGRADQPQHF. The CDR3 bases are TGCAGTGCTAGGGCGAGAGGCCGGGCTGATCAGCCCCAGCATTTT.

The chain links TRBV4-1 to TRBJ2-1; D is unresolved. CDR3 length equals 12 residues. CDR1 and CDR2 (germline): MGHRA, YSYEKL. Trimming removed 3 bases at V and 7 bases at J, with 7 bases between. CDR3 sequence reads: CASSHPTNEQFF. The CDR3 region has the DNA TGCGCCAGCAGCCACCCTACAAATGAGCAGTTCTTC.

This clonotype has ten or more counts. The chain is built from TRBV6-1 and TRBJ2-6, with 9 bases fitting TRBD1. The trim removed 6 bases at V and 0 bases at J, leaving 3 bases unmatched. CDR1 is MNHNS, CDR2 SASEGT, per germline. The CDR3 is 16 residues long. CDR3 protein: CASSGQGFSGANVLTF. DNA for the CDR3: TGTGCCAGCAGCGGACAGGGGTTCTCTGGGGCCAACGTCCTGACTTTC.

This clonotype turned up a few times. This rearrangement joins TRBV11-3 to TRBJ2-3; D may correspond to TRBD1 or TRBD2 (5 bases each). CDR3 length: 14 residues. Trimming took 6 bases from V and 4 from J, leaving 14 bases between them. The germline V gene encodes CDR1 SGHNT and CDR2 YENEEA. Here the CDR3 DNA reads TGTGCCAGCAGTTCTCCAGGGAGTGCAGATACGCAGTATTTT. Its translation is CASSSPGSADTQYF.

The chain combines TRBV6-5 with TRBJ2-3, with 8 positions matching TRBD2. Germline V gene sequence: CDR1 MNHEY, CDR2 SVGAGI. V shed 2 bases, J shed 3 bases, and the junction held 7 bases outside the gene matches. The CDR3 runs 16 residues. The CDR3 nucleotides read TGTGCCAGCAGTTACAGGGCAGCGGGAGCAACAGATACGCAGTATTTT. Translated: CASSYRAAGATDTQYF.

This clonotype has only a few counts. The gene calls are TRBV7-2 and TRBJ2-7; 7 bases map to TRBD1. CDR1 and CDR2 from the germline V gene are SGHTA and FQGNSA. CDR3 length: 15 residues. After removal of 1 base from V and 4 bases from J, the junction contained 7 bases not matched to a gene. The CDR3 sequence: CASSLVLTGKYEQYF. CDR3 in DNA: TGTGCCAGCAGCTTAGTTCTGACAGGGAAATACGAGCAGTACTTC. The full variable domain, its missing parts supplied by reference TRBV7-2 and TRBJ2-7, is GAGVSQSPSNKVTEKGKDVELRCDPISGHTALYWYRQSLGQGLEFLIYFQGNSAPDKSGLPSDRFSAERTGGSVSTLTIQRTQQEDSAVYLCASSLVLTGKYEQYFGPGTRLTVT.

In DNA form, the CDR3 reads TGTGCCAGCAGCTTCGAATTATTGGGCAATGAGCAGTTCTTC. As protein: CASSFELLGNEQFF. This chain uses TRBV5-6 with TRBJ2-1; no reliable D call. Germline V gene data show CDR1 as SGHDT and CDR2 as YYEEEE. The CDR3 consists of 14 residues. The V and J ends lost 2 bases and 6 bases respectively, with 12 bases between them.

The V call is TRBV6-1, the J call TRBJ2-3, with D tentatively TRBD2 (5 bases). The CDR3 spans 16 residues. Germline values: CDR1 MNHNS, CDR2 SASEGT. V was shortened by 1 base and J by 4 bases, with 15 bases between the two germline ends. The CDR3 loop reads CASSEGRRFGADTQYF. CDR3 in DNA: TGTGCCAGCAGTGAAGGGCGGAGGTTTGGCGCAGATACGCAGTATTTT.

The V gene is TRBV10-3, the J gene TRBJ1-1; D is uncertain. Germline V gives CDR1 ENHRY, CDR2 SYGVKD. The V gene lost 3 bases and the J gene lost 3 bases, with 2 bases spanning the gap. The CDR3 spans 11 residues. The CDR3 coding sequence is TGTGCCATCAGTGAAGACACTGAAGCTTTCTTT. Translating it yields CAISEDTEAFF.

This clonotype has just a few counts. The chain links TRBV2 to TRBJ1-5; 10 bases fit TRBD1. Germline CDR1 and CDR2: SNHLY and FYNNEI. V was clipped by 6 bases and J by 1 base; unmatched bases: 3. The CDR3 covers 15 residues. The CDR3 region is CASRRQGASNQPQHF. In DNA form, the CDR3 reads TGTGCCAGCAGAAGACAGGGGGCAAGCAATCAGCCCCAGCATTTT.

This chain uses TRBV5-1 with TRBJ2-7; D uncertain. V lost 0 bases, J lost 1 base, and 8 bases lay in between. The CDR3 spans 14 residues. The germline gives CDR1 SGHRS, CDR2 YFSETQ. This CDR3 reads CASSLEGRSYEQYF. Written as DNA, the CDR3 is TGCGCCAGCAGCTTGGAGGGCAGATCCTACGAGCAGTACTTC.

The chain recombines TRBV7-2 with TRBJ1-2; D gene uncertain. Trimming shortened V by 0 bases and J by 4 bases, and 9 bases separated the two germline ends. The CDR3 runs 14 residues. Germline-derived CDR1 and CDR2 are SGHTA and FQGNSA. The CDR3 here is CASSLATGSYGYTF. Written as DNA, the CDR3 is TGTGCCAGCAGCTTAGCTACGGGGAGCTATGGCTACACCTTC.

The CDR3 nucleotides are TGCGCCAGCAGCTTGGAATGGGTGAACACTGAAGCTTTCTTT. Its translation: CASSLEWVNTEAFF. The rearrangement links TRBV5-1 to TRBJ1-1; no firm D call. V was clipped by 0 bases and J by 0 bases, with 6 bases between them. Germline CDR1 is SGHRS and CDR2 is YFSETQ. The CDR3 length is 14 residues.

The chain carries TRBV7-6 and TRBJ2-1; D unclear. Trimming removed 6 bases at V and 7 bases at J, with 16 bases between. The CDR3 contains 14 residues. Germline assignment: CDR1 SGHVS and CDR2 FNYEAQ. The CDR3 DNA reads as TGTGCCAGCAGGCCTCCGGGCCCCAATAATGAGCAGTTCTTC. It yields the protein CASRPPGPNNEQFF.

This clonotype was recorded a few times. The rearrangement links TRBV7-3 to TRBJ2-5; weak D call: TRBD1 (6 bases). The CDR3 extends over 13 amino acids. Trimming shortened V by 2 bases and J by 4 bases, and 8 bases separated the two germline ends. Germline V gene lookup returns CDR1 SGHTA and CDR2 FQGTGA. In DNA, the CDR3 is TGTGCCAGCAGCTTAGGGGGCGGAGAGACCCAGTACTTC. Protein sequence: CASSLGGGETQYF.

This chain uses TRBV7-4 with TRBJ2-7; D is unclear. CDR3 size: 17 residues. Trimming took off 5 bases at V and 5 bases at J, with 25 bases between the two ends. The V gene's germline CDR1 is SGHVT and CDR2 SQSDAQ. CDR3 region: CASSLPQVGGLGHEQYF. As DNA, the CDR3 is TGTGCCAGCAGCCTTCCCCAGGTCGGCGGCCTCGGCCACGAGCAGTACTTC.

A note on this clonotype: Compared with germline, one end of the junction differs, possibly owing to a read error. The V and J genes are TRBV7-6 and TRBJ2-5, with a tentative D call TRBD1 (5 bases). The length of the CDR3 is 16 residues. The germline V gene has CDR1 SGHVS and CDR2 FNYEAQ. The chain's CDR3 is CASSLGSGPYQETQYF. CDR3 nucleotide sequence: TGTGCTAGCAGCTTAGGGTCAGGGCCTTACCAAGAGACCCAGTACTTC.

The V call is TRBV7-6, the J call TRBJ1-4, with D unresolved. The CDR3 spans 12 residues. With 2 bases removed from V and 8 bases from J, the gap between germline ends came to 6 bases. CDR1 and CDR2 from the germline V gene are SGHVS and FNYEAQ. DNA of the CDR3: TGTGCCAGCAGCTTATATGGGGAAAAACTGTTTTTT. Encoded protein: CASSLYGEKLFF.